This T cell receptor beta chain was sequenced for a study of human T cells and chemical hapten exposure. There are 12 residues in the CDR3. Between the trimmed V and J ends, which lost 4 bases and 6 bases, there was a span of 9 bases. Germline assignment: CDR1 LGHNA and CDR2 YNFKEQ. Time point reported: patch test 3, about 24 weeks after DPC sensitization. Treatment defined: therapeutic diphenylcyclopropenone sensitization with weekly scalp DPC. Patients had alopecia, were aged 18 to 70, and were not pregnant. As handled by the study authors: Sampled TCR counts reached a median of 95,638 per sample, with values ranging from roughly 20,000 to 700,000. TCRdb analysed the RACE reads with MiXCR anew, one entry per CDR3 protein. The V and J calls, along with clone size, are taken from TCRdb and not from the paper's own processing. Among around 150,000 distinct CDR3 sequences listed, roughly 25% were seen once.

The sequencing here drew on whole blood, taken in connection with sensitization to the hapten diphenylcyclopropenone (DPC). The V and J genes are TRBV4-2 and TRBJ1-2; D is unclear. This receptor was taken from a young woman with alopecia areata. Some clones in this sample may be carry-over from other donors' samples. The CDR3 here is CASSPDRHGYTF. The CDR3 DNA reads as TGTGCCAGCAGCCCGGACCGCCATGGCTACACCTTC.